The 7 T cell receptor beta chains reported below all come from one sample, sequenced in a study of blood T cell repertoires in COVID-19 (dated by TCRdb to about 2020). Library generation was performed with the immunoSEQ multiplex PCR assay. In TCRdb, the immuneACCESS table is reduced to in-frame sequences with V and J assigned. These tables do not hold every clone; where another copy was compared, an unresolved V gene accounts for under half, and the others remain unexplained. Counted in this sample were fewer than 250,000 clones; around 88% of them appeared once. Of the sample, about 7.4% falls within the top ten clones. Sequenced material: peripheral blood. These receptors were collected from a woman in her forties or fifties with acute or convalescent COVID-19.

The genes are TRBV5-1 and TRBJ1-6, with a weak D call TRBD1 (6 bases). The germline V gene has CDR1 SGHRS and CDR2 YFSETQ. Trimming pared 7 bases from V and 5 bases from J, leaving 13 bases between. The CDR3 spans 14 residues. The CDR3 DNA reads TGCGCCAGCCGCACACAGGGAAATAATTCACCCCTCCACTTT. Translating it yields CASRTQGNNSPLHF.

This clone has only one observation. J is TRBJ2-3 and V is TRBV6-5; possible D gene TRBD2, 7 bases. The CDR3 runs to 15 residues. Germline V lookup: CDR1 MNHEY, CDR2 SVGAGI. V was cut by 5 bases and J by 5 bases, with 17 bases left in between. The DNA for the CDR3 is TGTGCCAGCAGTCCGAGGGGGGGAGCAGGAGATACGCAGTATTTT. The encoded protein is CASSPRGGAGDTQYF.

The gene calls are TRBV28 and TRBJ1-1, with TRBD1 matching 7 bases. CDR1 is MDHEN, CDR2 SYDVKM, per germline. Trimming cost V 6 bases and J 1 base; bases outside gene matches: 5. The CDR3 is made up of 14 amino acids. The DNA for the CDR3 is TGTGCCAGCAGATCGGGGACAGCGAACACTGAAGCTTTCTTT. Amino acids: CASRSGTANTEAFF. Full variable domain (remainder filled in from reference TRBV28 and TRBJ1-1): DVKVTQSSRYLVKRTGEKVFLECVQDMDHENMFWYRQDPGLGLRLIYFSYDVKMKEKGDIPEGYSVSREKKERFSLILESASTNQTSMYLCASRSGTANTEAFFGQGTRLTVV.

The rearrangement uses TRBV24-1 and TRBJ2-1, with D perhaps matching TRBD1 (6 bases). Trimming removed 1 base from V and 6 bases from J, with 15 bases in between. CDR3 length equals 16 residues. Germline CDR1 is KGHDR and CDR2 is SFDVKD. The CDR3 loop is CATSDFPRGRGNEQFF. CDR3 DNA: TGTGCCACCAGTGATTTTCCCAGGGGAAGAGGCAATGAGCAGTTCTTC.

This chain joins TRBV19 and TRBJ1-2; no reliable D call. CDR3 length: 16 residues. CDR1 and CDR2 (germline): LNHDA, SQIVND (reference sequence). V lost 1 base to trimming and J lost 2 bases, with 14 bases between them. CDR3 region: CASSIGLEGENYGYTF. CDR3 bases: TGTGCCAGTAGTATAGGGTTGGAGGGTGAGAACTATGGCTACACCTTC.

This chain uses TRBV6-2 or TRBV6-3 with TRBJ2-3, with 8 bases aligning to TRBD1. Germline trimming cut 5 bases from V and 4 bases from J; bases unmatched to any gene: 8. This CDR3 contains 15 residues. Germline assignment: CDR1 MNHEY and CDR2 SVGEGT. CDR3 loop: CASSRTGSRADTQYF. The DNA for the CDR3 is TGTGCCAGCAGTCGGACAGGGAGTCGTGCAGATACGCAGTATTTT.

The rearrangement links TRBV5-1 to TRBJ1-2; D remains ambiguous. Germline CDR1 reads SGHRS; CDR2 reads YFSETQ. V lost 0 bases and J 2 bases, leaving 8 bases between the germline ends. This CDR3 contains 14 residues. This CDR3 is CASSLVSENYGYTF. In DNA, the CDR3 is TGCGCCAGCAGCTTGGTTTCAGAAAACTATGGCTACACCTTC. The full variable domain, with the rest looked up from reference TRBV5-1 and TRBJ1-2, is KAGVTQTPRYLIKTRGQQVTLSCSPISGHRSVSWYQQTPGQGLQFLFEYFSETQRNKGNFPGRFSGRQFSNSRSEMNVSTLELGDSALYLCASSLVSENYGYTFGSGTRLTVV.